This T cell receptor beta chain was sequenced during a study of T cells in Graves' hyperthyroidism and ophthalmopathy (dated by TCRdb to between 2017 and 2020). Describing the broader study: Peripheral blood samples were taken at initial diagnosis, before any treatment was given. To identify distinguishing TCR V-J signatures, a discovery cohort of about 100 patients was used, comprising 43 with Graves' ophthalmopathy and 57 with stable Graves' hyperthyroidism. Prospective prediction of ophthalmopathy was tested in an independent validation cohort of 18 to 20 hyperthyroidism patients and some 17 patients who later progressed to ophthalmopathy. The 95 to 100 discovery patients were randomly divided into training and test sets at a 7:3 ratio. The study also compared thyroid tissue and blood T-cell repertoires from more than 5 Graves' hyperthyroidism patients. Following sampling, methimazole starting at 30 mg daily was given to hyperthyroidism patients, and high-dose intravenous methylprednisolone was given to ophthalmopathy patients. According to the paper, TCR Vbeta CDR3 sequencing was carried out on roughly 130 peripheral blood samples, which came from over 40 ophthalmopathy, around 75 hyperthyroidism and approximately 17 progressor patients. Study-wide findings and limitations: Sample size was not statistically predetermined, and investigators were not blinded to group allocation. Most expanded thyroid clonotypes (frequency above 0.001) were also detected in blood, suggesting blood repertoires may reflect thyroid immune responses. In validation, progression to ophthalmopathy was predicted by the model with more than 65% sensitivity and just over 72% specificity, a median of approximately 7.1 months before onset. In cross-validation, a model built on a 13 V-J signature told ophthalmopathy apart from stable hyperthyroidism with roughly 87% sensitivity and around 84% specificity, and in testing the same model reached 80%/75%.

In the ophthalmopathy patients, disease was moderately to severely active, with a Clinical Activity Score of 3 or more, a NOSPECS grade of 4 or more, and a duration of less than 3 months. Exclusion was applied to patients with uncontrolled infections, other autoimmune diseases, pregnancy or lactation. Diagnoses were established on the basis of clinical symptoms, serum thyroxine and TRAb, thyroid ultrasound, and orbital computed tomography. PBMCs were isolated from 8 to 10 ml of fresh peripheral blood by Ficoll-Paque density gradient centrifugation. Total RNA was extracted with Trizol reagent, and quality was checked on an Agilent 2100 Bioanalyzer. The germline V gene supplies CDR1 MNHEY and CDR2 SVGEGT. The V end gives up 2 bases and the J end 2 bases, leaving 5 bases in the junction not matched to a gene. The CDR3 measures 15 amino acids from cysteine to phenylalanine. The CDR3 DNA has 45 bases and is translated from base 1.

With regard to this clonotype: The antigen this receptor binds is unknown. No qualities accompany the bases; no much larger clone lies one base away.

The TCR beta CDR3 regions were amplified from RNA transcripts. A first-round RT-PCR of the TCR CDR3 used the HTBI primer set with the Qiagen OneStep RT-PCR kit. Libraries were constructed in a second round of multiplex PCR, after which size selection and purification were carried out. Paired-end sequencing of the libraries was performed with 100 bp reads on an Illumina HiSeq2000. The published analysis was carried out like this. SOAPnuke was used to process the raw data, with reads discarded if the reads contained adapters or uncalled bases, had a mean Phred below 15, or lacked an exact constant-primer or identifier match. High-quality paired reads were merged using COPE v1.2.5, and each unique nucleotide sequence was defined as a clonotype. MiTCR v1.1 was used to align the clonotypes against IMGT TRBV, TRBD and TRBJ reference segments. Only V-J combinations with frequency above 0.0001, covering about 99% of repertoires, were analysed. The TCS score was defined as F50 (clonal expansion) divided by E x V (chaos), with BLOSUM62-based TCRdist calculated between CDR3 peptides within each V-J. Welch's t-statistics and random forest reduced roughly 530 V-J features to under 15, which were used in a naive Bayes classifier (R e1071). TCRdb's own reprocessing of the public reads used fastp at Q25 and MiXCR and kept productive beta chains. Identical CDR3 protein sequences are pooled into one entry, listed with their most common genes and DNA. Here the V and J calls rest on TCRdb's processing, not on the authors' analysis. The sample records over 500,000 distinct CDR3 sequences, roughly a sixth of which are singletons. The ten largest clones capture approximately 30% of the sample.

This receptor chain uses TRBV6-2 or TRBV6-3 and TRBJ2-5, and TRBD2 matches 7 of the central bases. This sequence was found in a woman in her 30s with Graves' ophthalmopathy. Sequenced sample: blood. The CDR3 region: CASSYPASGQETQYF. Here is the DNA: TGTGCCAGCAGTTACCCGGCTAGCGGACAAGAGACCCAGTACTTC.